This T cell receptor beta chain comes out of a study of T cell repertoires in cytomegalovirus infection. At the level of the study: Signatures in public TCR beta sequences pointed to both CMV infection and matching HLA type.

The study's findings and limits: Within the response measured ex vivo, HLA-C-restricted CMV-specific TCR beta clonotypes were dominant.

Worth noting for this clonotype: What it binds is unknown.

TCRdb reanalysed the reads using MiXCR and keeps one entry per CDR3 protein. Counted here are 480,000 or so distinct CDR3 sequences, about 11% occurring once; the ten biggest clones make up roughly a tenth. The CDR3 totals 16 residues. Germline values: CDR1 SGHDN, CDR2 FVKESK. The V gene end was trimmed by 3 bases and the J gene end by 0 bases; junction bases not matched to a gene: 4. This rearrangement joins TRBV14 to TRBJ2-7; 11 bases are a match to TRBD2. The sequence derives from a human donor in good health (CMV status not recorded). Some clones in this sample may be carry-over from other donors' samples. Sequenced input: PBMCs. This CDR3 is CASSQRTSGCSYEQYF. In DNA, the CDR3 is TGTGCCAGCAGCCAGAGGACTAGCGGGTGCTCCTACGAGCAGTACTTC.